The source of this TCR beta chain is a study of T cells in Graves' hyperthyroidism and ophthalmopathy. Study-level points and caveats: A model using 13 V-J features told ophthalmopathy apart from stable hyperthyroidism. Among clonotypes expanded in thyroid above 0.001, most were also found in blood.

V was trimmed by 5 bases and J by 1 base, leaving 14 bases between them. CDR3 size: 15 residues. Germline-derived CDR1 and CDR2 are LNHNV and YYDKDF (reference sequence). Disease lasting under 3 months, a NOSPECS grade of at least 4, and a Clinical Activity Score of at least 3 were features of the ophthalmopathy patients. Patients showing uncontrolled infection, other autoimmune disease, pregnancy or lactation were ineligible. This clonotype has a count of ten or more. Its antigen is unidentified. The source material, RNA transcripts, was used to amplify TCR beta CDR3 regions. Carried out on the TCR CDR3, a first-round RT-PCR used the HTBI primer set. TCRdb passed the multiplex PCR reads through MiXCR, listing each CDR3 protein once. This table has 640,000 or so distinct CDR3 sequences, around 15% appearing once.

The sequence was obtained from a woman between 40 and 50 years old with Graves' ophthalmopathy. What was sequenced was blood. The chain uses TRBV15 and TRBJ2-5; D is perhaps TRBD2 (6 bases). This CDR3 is CATSPRRGAQETQYF. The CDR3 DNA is TGTGCCACCAGCCCCCGGCGGGGCGCCCAAGAGACCCAGTACTTC. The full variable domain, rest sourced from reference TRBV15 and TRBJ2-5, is DAMVIQNPRYQVTQFGKPVTLSCSQTLNHNVMYWYQQKSSQAPKLLFHYYDKDFNNEADTPDNFQSRRPNTSFCFLDIRSPGLGDTAMYLCATSPRRGAQETQYFGPGTRLLVL.